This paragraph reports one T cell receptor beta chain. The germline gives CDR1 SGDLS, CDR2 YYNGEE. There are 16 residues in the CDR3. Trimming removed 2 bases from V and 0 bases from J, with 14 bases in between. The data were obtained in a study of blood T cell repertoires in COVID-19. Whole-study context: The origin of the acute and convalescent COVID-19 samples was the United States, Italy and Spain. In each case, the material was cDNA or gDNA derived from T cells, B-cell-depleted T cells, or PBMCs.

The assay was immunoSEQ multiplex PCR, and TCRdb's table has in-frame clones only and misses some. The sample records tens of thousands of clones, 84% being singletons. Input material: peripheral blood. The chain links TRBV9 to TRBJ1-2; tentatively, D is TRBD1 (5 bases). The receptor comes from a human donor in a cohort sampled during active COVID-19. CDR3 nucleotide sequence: TGTGCCAGCAGCGTTAGCGCGGGACCGGCTAACTATGGCTACACCTTC. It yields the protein CASSVSAGPANYGYTF.